This is a list of T cell receptor beta chains from one sample in a study of cytomegalovirus exposure and HLA in healthy donors. Assay: immunoSEQ multiplex PCR; the TCRdb copy retains only in-frame clones and omits some. Of approximately 190,000 clones in the sample, 75% to 90% were seen once. Sequenced input: PBMCs. All receptors come from a woman aged 45-59 years in good health and CMV-seropositive. The CDR3 runs from the conserved cysteine through the conserved F or W. D genes are given only for firm matches. Where a row states a size, it is once, few, many or the class of an expanded clone; other rows omit it.

D,length,size,J,V,DNA,CDR3
TRBD2,15,-,TRBJ2-1,TRBV7-6,TGTGCCAGCAGCTTAGAGGCGGGGGCCTACAATGAGCAGTTCTTC,CASSLEAGAYNEQFF
TRBD2,15,-,TRBJ2-5,TRBV7-3,TGTGCCAGCAGCCCCCGAGCGGGGGACCAAGAGACCCAGTACTTC,CASSPRAGDQETQYF
-,16,-,TRBJ1-1,TRBV6-5,TGTGCCAGCAGTTACTCCTATAATACAGGGAACACTGAAGCTTTCTTT,CASSYSYNTGNTEAFF
TRBD1,14,-,TRBJ1-1,TRBV9,TGTGCCAGCAGCGTACTAGGACAGGGCGCTGAAGCTTTCTTT,CASSVLGQGAEAFF
-,10,few,TRBJ1-2,TRBV29-1,TGCAGCGTTCTGAGCTATGGCTACACCTTC,CSVLSYGYTF
-,13,-,TRBJ1-4,TRBV6-1,TGTGCCAGCAGTGGTGGACCGGGGGAAAAACTGTTTTTT,CASSGGPGEKLFF
-,13,-,TRBJ1-5,TRBV6-5,TGTGCCAGCAGCTTCTATAGCAATCAGCCCCAGCATTTT,CASSFYSNQPQHF
TRBD1,14,few,TRBJ2-2,TRBV19,TGTGCCAGTAGTCGGACAGGGGGCACCGGGGAGCTGTTTTTT,CASSRTGGTGELFF
-,14,-,TRBJ2-5,TRBV27,TGTGCCAGCAGTTCGGGACTGCCGTTGGAGACCCAGTACTTC,CASSSGLPLETQYF
TRBD1,13,-,TRBJ2-7,TRBV9,TGTGCCAGCAGCGTGGAGCAGGGGGCTGTGCAGTACTTC,CASSVEQGAVQYF
-,15,-,TRBJ1-6,TRBV7-3,TGTGCCAGCAGCCTGGCGGACAGAAAAAATTCACCCCTCCACTTT,CASSLADRKNSPLHF
-,15,-,TRBJ1-2,TRBV19,TGTGCCAGTAGTTCCTCTGGGGGCATCTTCAGAGGCTACACCTTC,CASSSSGGIFRGYTF
-,15,-,TRBJ1-1,TRBV4-1,TGCGCCAGCAGCCAGGGATGGGGGGGCCGCACTGAAGCTTTCTTT,CASSQGWGGRTEAFF
-,14,-,TRBJ1-5,TRBV6-6,TGTGCCAGCAGTTACCTGGACACCAATCAGCCCCAGCATTTT,CASSYLDTNQPQHF
-,14,-,TRBJ2-7,TRBV6-1,TGTGCCAGCAGTGGGCGGACAGACTCCTACGAGCAGTACTTC,CASSGRTDSYEQYF
-,14,-,TRBJ2-3,TRBV7-9,TGTGCCAGCAGCTTAGGGGGGCTCACAGATACGCAGTATTTT,CASSLGGLTDTQYF
-,13,-,TRBJ1-1,TRBV5-1,TGCGCCAGCAGCTTGATACAGGGAACTGAAGCTTTCTTT,CASSLIQGTEAFF
-,13,once,TRBJ1-1,TRBV5-5,TGTGCCAGCAGCTATAAGGGGGACACTGAAGCTTTCTTT,CASSYKGDTEAFF
TRBD1,14,-,TRBJ1-5,TRBV19,TGTGCCAGTAGTACGGACAGGTTTGGTCAGCCCCAGCATTTT,CASSTDRFGQPQHF
-,13,-,TRBJ1-1,TRBV29-1,TGCAGCGTTGAAGATCGTCCGGGGTCTGAAGCTTTCTTT,CSVEDRPGSEAFF
TRBD1,15,many,TRBJ1-3,TRBV7-9,TGTGCCAGCAGCCCCCGACAGGGGGCTGGAAACACCATATATTTT,CASSPRQGAGNTIYF
-,15,-,TRBJ1-4,TRBV19,TGTGCCAGTAGTCCAGGGGCGGCAACTAATGAAAAACTGTTTTTT,CASSPGAATNEKLFF
TRBD2,15,-,TRBJ2-1,TRBV5-6,TGTGCCAGCAGCTTGGATCTAGCGGGGGGTAATGAGCAGTTCTTC,CASSLDLAGGNEQFF
-,17,few,TRBJ2-1,TRBV4-3,TGCGCCAGCAGCCAAGTCCGAGGAGGGCAAACCTACAATGAGCAGTTCTTC,CASSQVRGGQTYNEQFF
-,12,-,TRBJ2-6,TRBV29-1,TGCAGCGCCGCGTCTGGGGCCAACGTCCTGACTTTC,CSAASGANVLTF
-,11,-,TRBJ1-2,TRBV15,TGTGCCACCGGGGGGGACTATGGCTACACCTTC,CATGGDYGYTF
-,15,once,TRBJ2-1,TRBV9,TGTGCCAGCAGCGTAGGAACAGGGTACTACAATGAGCAGTTCTTC,CASSVGTGYYNEQFF
TRBD1,16,-,TRBJ2-1,TRBV4-2,TGTGCCAGCAGCCAAGAGATAGGACAGGAGGACAATGAGCAGTTCTTC,CASSQEIGQEDNEQFF
-,14,once,TRBJ1-2,TRBV6-5,TGTGCCAGCAGTCCCGGGGGGGGCGGGTATGGCTACACCTTC,CASSPGGGGYGYTF
TRBD1,15,-,TRBJ1-2,TRBV7-2,TGTGCCAGCAGCTTTCGGGGACAGGGTCATTACGGCTACACCTTC,CASSFRGQGHYGYTF
-,12,-,TRBJ1-2,TRBV29-1,TGCAGCGTCAGGGAACCGCCCCAAGGCTACACCTTC,CSVREPPQGYTF